One sample yielded the 25 T cell receptor beta chains listed below, sequenced in a study of tumor and adjacent non-tumor tissue in lung cancer. This sample's RNA came from whole unsorted tissue. More than 3 cm separated this lung sample from the edge of the tumor. TCRbeta libraries were built with three rounds of nested PCR, modified from ARM-PCR. TCRdb reprocessed the multiplex PCR reads via MiXCR and lists one record per CDR3 protein. The sample holds roughly 75,000 distinct CDR3 sequences, around 80% seen once. Material for sequencing was distant non-tumor lung tissue. The receptors originated from a man between 60 and 70 years old with non-small cell lung cancer.

The chain uses TRBV6-5 and TRBJ2-5, with 8 bases fitting TRBD2. Germline V gene data show CDR1 as MNHEY and CDR2 as SVGAGI. This CDR3 has 14 amino acids. In DNA, the CDR3 is TGTGCTAGCGGTGATAGCGGGACCGCGGGGGCCCAGTACTTC. This codes for CASGDSGTAGAQYF.

On this clonotype itself: The junction and the germline gene differ at one end; a read error may be behind it. The rearrangement links TRBV11-3 to TRBJ1-2, with D possibly TRBD1 on 5 matching bases. The CDR3 has 13 amino acids. Germline CDR1 reads SGHNT; CDR2 reads YENEEA. CDR3 sequence (DNA): TGTTCCAGCAGCCCAGGCAGGGAATATGGCTACACCTTC. This translates into CSSSPGREYGYTF.

A word on this clonotype: No DNA is shown, since the ends of the CDR3 on it are uncertain; the CDR3 is the one TCRdb lists. V usage is TRBV11-2 and J usage is TRBJ1-1. Germline V CDR1 and CDR2: SGHAT, FQNNGV. A total of 14 residues make up the CDR3, ends included. CDR3 sequence reads: CGNSLVGRGTEAIF.

The chain is built from TRBV5-4 and TRBJ2-3, with D possibly matching TRBD2 (7 bases). V was clipped by 7 bases and J by 15 bases, with 27 bases between them. The CDR3 totals 14 residues. Germline CDR1 reads SGHNT; CDR2 reads YYREEE (reference sequence). The CDR3 is CASGRGGYTDKQYF. In DNA form, the CDR3 reads TGTGCCAGCGGAAGGGGGGGGTACACAGATAAGCAATATTTT.

The CDR3 is CSARGQQGGGQPQHF. The CDR3 nucleotides are TGCAGTGCTAGAGGTCAACAGGGGGGTGGGCAGCCCCAGCATTTT. The chain couples TRBV20-1 to TRBJ1-5; 8 positions agree with TRBD1. V was clipped by 1 base and J by 7 bases; unmatched bases: 9. Germline V gene lookup returns CDR1 DFQATT and CDR2 SNEGSKA (reference sequence). The CDR3 extends over 15 amino acids.

This clonotype was recorded once. Here the CDR3 omits its conserved ending phenylalanine or tryptophan, so a read error is the likely source. The CDR3 region has the DNA TGTGCAAGCAGTTACTCGTACAGGCTGAGCTCCTACAATGAGCAGTTCCTA. It specifies CASSYSYRLSSYNEQFL. This rearrangement joins TRBV6-5 to TRBJ2-1, with D perhaps matching TRBD1 (5 bases). Germline assignment: CDR1 MNHEY and CDR2 SVGAGI. This CDR3 has 17 residues.

Note on this clonotype: The junction does not match germline at one end; this may be a read error. CDR3 in DNA: TGCAGTCCCAGACAGGGGCAATCACCGCTCCACTTT. Translated, it gives CSPRQGQSPLHF. The chain employs TRBV20-1 and TRBJ1-6; 8 bases match TRBD1. Germline assignment: CDR1 DFQATT and CDR2 SNEGSKA (reference sequence). This CDR3 is built from 12 residues.

As regards this clonotype: Possible read error: a much larger clone is one base away. For the CDR3, the DNA is TGCACCAGCAGCCCGGTGGCAACTGAAGCTTTCTTT. Translating gives CTSSPVATEAFF. The chain joins TRBV1 to TRBJ1-1. TRBV1 constitutes a pseudogene. The length of the CDR3 is 12 residues.

This clonotype was found once. Given the absence of the conserved phenylalanine or tryptophan at the CDR3 end, a read error is likely. The chain employs TRBV20-1 and TRBJ1-1, with TRBD1 matching 11 bases. Germline CDR1 and CDR2: DFQATT and SNEGSKA (reference sequence). The CDR3 is 17 residues long. CDR3 in amino acids: CIARARTGGAWNTEAFL. The CDR3 DNA is TGCATTGCTAGAGCAAGGACAGGGGGCGCCTGGAACACTGAAGCTTTCCTT.

Remarks on this clonotype: One end of the junction does not line up with germline, which may come from a read error. The rearrangement links TRBV6-2 or TRBV6-3 to TRBJ2-5, with D uncertain. This CDR3 has 13 residues. CDR1 and CDR2 from the germline V gene are MNHEY and SVGEGT. CDR3 nucleotides: TGTGCTAGCAGTTACTCACCAGACGAGACTCAGTACTTC. Residues: CASSYSPDETQYF.

The table lists this clonotype with a count of one. The chain uses TRBV11-2 and TRBJ2-3, with D possibly being TRBD2 (5 bases). This CDR3 is built from 16 residues. Per the germline V gene, CDR1 is SGHAT and CDR2 is FQNNGV. Trimming took off 5 bases at V and 2 bases at J, with 17 bases between the two ends. CDR3 region: CASSPGMSRVTDTQYF. As DNA, the CDR3 is TGTGCCAGCAGCCCAGGCATGTCGAGGGTCACAGATACGCAGTATTTT.

Points on this clonotype: Possible read error: a much larger clone is one base away. The chain couples TRBV6-1 to TRBJ2-2; tentative D call: TRBD2 (6 bases). V lost 4 bases and J lost 4, with 7 bases in between. Germline lookup yields CDR1 MNHNS and CDR2 SASEGT. The CDR3 runs 13 residues. The CDR3 sequence is CASSGGVTGELFF. CDR3 DNA: TGTGCCAGCAGTGGGGGGGTCACCGGGGAGCTGTTTTTT.

About this clonotype itself: Since no conserved phenylalanine or tryptophan closes the CDR3, a read error is the likely cause. The chain joins TRBV6-5 to TRBJ2-7; D might be TRBD2 (5 bases). V lost 8 bases and J lost 3, with 20 bases in between. The CDR3 is made up of 15 amino acids. CDR1 and CDR2 from the germline V gene are MNHEY and SVGAGI. In nucleotides, the CDR3 is TGTGCCAGCGGCAATGAGGGAATCACTCGCTACGAGCAGTACTTA. Amino acid sequence: CASGNEGITRYEQYL.

On this clonotype: Germline is not matched at one junction end, which may reflect a read error. The chain links TRBV4-1 to TRBJ2-3, with D possibly being TRBD1 (7 bases). CDR3 length: 19 residues. The germline V gene has CDR1 MGHRA and CDR2 YSYEKL. This chain's CDR3 is CANSQDGYRRGQSTNTQYF. The CDR3, as DNA: TGCGCCAACAGCCAAGATGGGTATAGGAGGGGACAGAGCACAAATACGCAGTATTTT.

As to this clonotype: A single base separates this from a much larger clone, so it may be a read error. The CDR3 region has the DNA TGTGCCAGCAGCTGGGACAAGAATTACGAGCAGTACTTC. As protein: CASSWDKNYEQYF. The rearrangement links TRBV5-6 to TRBJ2-7, with D perhaps TRBD1 (6 bases). The ends were cut back, 3 bases at V and 4 bases at J, with 11 bases in the middle. CDR3 length: 13 residues. CDR1 and CDR2 (germline): SGHDT, YYEEEE.

This chain connects TRBV11-2 to TRBJ1-4; D gene uncertain. There are 13 residues in the CDR3. The germline CDR1 and CDR2 sequences are SGHAT and FQNNGV. V gave up 11 bases and J gave up 7 bases, with 17 bases separating them. The CDR3 bases are TGTGCCGGCCGTAGAGGCATCGGTGAAAAACTGTTTTTT. Amino acids: CAGRRGIGEKLFF.

This clonotype was counted once. The junction departs from the called germline gene at one end, perhaps through a read error. The V call is TRBV20-1, the J call TRBJ1-5, with TRBD1 as a possible D gene (5 bases). The germline V gene has CDR1 DFQATT and CDR2 SNEGSKA (reference sequence). The CDR3 spans 15 residues. The CDR3 reads CSASGVGTGGQLQHF. The CDR3 region has the DNA TGCAGTGCTAGTGGAGTAGGGACTGGAGGTCAGCTCCAGCATTTT.

For this clonotype: A single base separates this from a much larger clone, so it may be a read error. This rearrangement joins TRBV28 to TRBJ1-1; possible D gene TRBD1, 5 bases. CDR1 and CDR2 (germline): MDHEN, SYDVKM. The CDR3 contains 15 residues. V lost 2 bases to trimming and J lost 0 bases, with 10 bases between them. CDR3 sequence (DNA): TGTGCCAGCAGTTTAGGGGGACCGGTGAACACTGAAGCTTTCTTT. Its translation is CASSLGGPVNTEAFF.

To note about this clonotype: This may be a read error: a much more frequent sequence differs by one nucleotide. The genes are TRBV20-1 and TRBJ2-1; TRBD2 agrees at 10 bases. The length of the CDR3 is 16 residues. Germline V gene lookup returns CDR1 DFQATT and CDR2 SNEGSKA (reference sequence). This CDR3 is CNAPKLAGKGDGEQFF. The CDR3 DNA follows: TGCAATGCCCCTAAACTAGCGGGAAAAGGGGATGGTGAGCAGTTCTTC.

On this clonotype itself: The junction does not match germline at one end; this may be a read error. V usage is TRBV20-1 and J usage is TRBJ2-5; D gene uncertain. CDR1 and CDR2 (germline): DFQATT, SNEGSKA (reference sequence). This CDR3 region has 13 residues. The CDR3 reads CSVRESFQETQYF. CDR3 DNA: TGCAGTGTTAGAGAGAGTTTCCAAGAGACCCAGTACTTC.

V is TRBV6-5 and J is TRBJ2-6; TRBD2 matches 10 bases. J lost 9 bases, V lost 6 bases, and 14 bases had no gene match. The CDR3 has 17 amino acids. Germline V gene sequence: CDR1 MNHEY, CDR2 SVGAGI. In DNA, the CDR3 is TGTGCCAGCAGCCTAGCGGGAGCCAGGTCTGTGGACAACGTCCTGACTTTC. This sequence encodes CASSLAGARSVDNVLTF.

With respect to this clonotype: One end of the junction is discordant with germline, which a read error may explain. This chain connects TRBV10-2 to TRBJ2-2; D perhaps matches TRBD1 (5 bases). Per germline, CDR1 WSHSY and CDR2 SAAADI. The CDR3 runs to 14 residues. The CDR3 nucleotides are TGTACCAGCAAGCCAGGGTCGGACACCTGGGAGCTGTTTTTT. Its translation is CTSKPGSDTWELFF.

The chain joins TRBV6-1 to TRBJ1-1; TRBD1 agrees at 8 bases. The CDR3 sequence is 14 residues long. Per germline, CDR1 MNHNS and CDR2 SASEGT. After removal of 5 bases from V and 3 bases from J, the junction contained 5 bases not matched to a gene. The CDR3 here is CASSIDRGDTEAFF. CDR3 bases: TGTGCCAGCAGTATAGACAGGGGTGACACTGAAGCTTTCTTT.

The CDR3 reads CANRDDRVSRTGELFF. CDR3 in DNA: TGTGCCAACAGGGACGACAGGGTTTCGCGCACCGGGGAGCTGTTTTTT. The chain combines TRBV6-1 with TRBJ2-2; 7 nucleotides align to TRBD1. The V gene's germline CDR1 is MNHNS and CDR2 SASEGT. J gave up 4 bases and V 10 bases, and 15 bases lay outside the gene matches. This CDR3 is 16 amino acids long.

A remark on this clonotype: At one of its ends the junction is not consistent with the germline gene, which may arise from a read error. The chain recombines TRBV6-4 with TRBJ2-3; perhaps TRBD2 as D (5 bases). This CDR3 has 15 amino acids. The germline gives CDR1 MRHNA, CDR2 SNTAGT. The CDR3, as DNA: TGTGCTAGCAGTGATGGTTCGGCTAGCACAGATACACAGTATTTT. This codes for CASSDGSASTDTQYF.